Below are 18 T cell receptor beta chains sequenced from a single sample in a study of early T cells in non-severe SARS-CoV-2 infection. A single record per CDR3 protein comes from TCRdb applying MiXCR to the 5' RACE reads. The sample contains around 100,000 distinct CDR3 sequences, around 16% of which appear only once. The sample comprised whole blood. The receptors were sampled from an adult who was a healthcare worker with PCR-confirmed SARS-CoV-2 infection or an uninfected control (not recorded which).

This chain uses TRBV18 with TRBJ1-1; 9 positions agree with TRBD1. Looked up from germline, CDR1 is KGHSH and CDR2 is LQKENI. After removal of 4 bases from V and 6 bases from J, the junction contained 9 bases not matched to a gene. This CDR3 region has 15 residues. The CDR3 coding sequence is TGTGCCAGCTCACTTAGGACAGGGGTGGGCTCTGAAGCTTTCTTT. It specifies CASSLRTGVGSEAFF.

V and J are TRBV7-6 and TRBJ2-3; D is perhaps TRBD2 (7 bases). With 2 bases removed from V and 5 bases from J, the gap between germline ends came to 14 bases. Per the germline V gene, CDR1 is SGHVS and CDR2 is FNYEAQ. CDR3 length: 15 amino acids. The CDR3 DNA reads as TGTGCCAGCAGCTTAAGAGGGGGGGCTAAAGATACGCAGTATTTT. As protein: CASSLRGGAKDTQYF. The variable domain in full, with the rest retrieved from reference TRBV7-6 and TRBJ2-3, is GAGVSQSPRYKVTKRGQDVALRCDPISGHVSLYWYRQALGQGPEFLTYFNYEAQQDKSGLPNDRFSAERPEGSISTLTIQRTEQRDSAMYRCASSLRGGAKDTQYFGPGTRLTVL.

This clonotype was seen more than once but under ten times. The chain recombines TRBV9 with TRBJ2-7; 7 bases map to TRBD1. V trimming: 4 bases; J trimming: 3 bases; junction bases outside the gene matches: 10. CDR1 is SGDLS and CDR2 is YYNGEE in the germline V gene. This CDR3 comprises 15 residues. Here the CDR3 DNA reads TGTGCCAGCAGCCAGCGACAGGGCGCGGGCTACGAGCAGTACTTC. It encodes CASSQRQGAGYEQYF. Full variable domain (rest looked up from reference TRBV9 and TRBJ2-7): DSGVTQTPKHLITATGQRVTLRCSPRSGDLSVYWYQQSLDQGLQFLIQYYNGEERAKGNILERFSAQQFPDLHSELNLSSLELGDSALYFCASSQRQGAGYEQYFGPGTRLTVT.

This clonotype came up a few times. The junction and the germline gene differ at one end; a read error may be behind it. The chain carries TRBV5-1 and TRBJ2-2; possible D gene TRBD2, 6 bases. CDR1 is SGHRS and CDR2 is YFSETQ in the germline V gene. This CDR3 is 13 amino acids long. This chain's CDR3 is CASSQGGGGELFF. CDR3 sequence (DNA): TGCGCCAGCAGCCAGGGAGGTGGCGGGGAGCTATTTTTT.

The chain is built from TRBV9 and TRBJ2-3; D is unresolved. Trimming pared 0 bases from V and 0 bases from J, leaving 8 bases between. CDR3 length: 15 residues. Germline-derived CDR1 and CDR2 are SGDLS and YYNGEE. For the CDR3, the DNA is TGTGCCAGCAGCGTAGGGGTAGCCAGCACAGATACGCAGTATTTT. Translation: CASSVGVASTDTQYF.

This clonotype was counted a few times. The genes are TRBV7-9 and TRBJ1-3; 7 nucleotides align to TRBD1. CDR3 length equals 15 residues. The V and J ends lost 5 bases and 3 bases, in that order; junction bases with no gene match: 7. Germline lookup yields CDR1 SEHNR and CDR2 FQNEAQ (reference sequence). The CDR3 DNA reads TGTGCCAGCAGCATCTCCCGGACAGGTGGAAACACCATATATTTT. Translating gives CASSISRTGGNTIYF.

The rearrangement joins TRBV5-6 to TRBJ2-7; D may correspond to TRBD1 or TRBD2 (5 bases each). Trimming took off 2 bases at V and 7 bases at J, with 13 bases between the two ends. CDR1 is SGHDT, CDR2 YYEEEE, per germline. The CDR3 contains 13 residues. For the CDR3, the DNA is TGTGCCAGCAGCTTTCCCGGGGACGGGGAGCAGTACTTC. Amino acid sequence: CASSFPGDGEQYF.

The genes are TRBV18 and TRBJ2-1, with 7 nucleotides matching TRBD1. The germline V gene has CDR1 KGHSH and CDR2 LQKENI. The CDR3 is made up of 15 amino acids. V dropped 3 bases and J dropped 0; count of bases not matched to a gene: 2. The CDR3 nucleotides are TGTGCCAGCTCACCCCGGGACAGCTCCTACAATGAGCAGTTCTTC. It codes for CASSPRDSSYNEQFF.

This clonotype has more than one count but fewer than ten. The V gene is TRBV29-1, the J gene TRBJ1-1; D is uncertain. The CDR3 covers 11 residues. V was pared by 2 bases and J by 8 bases, with 9 bases between. The germline V gene has CDR1 SQVTM and CDR2 ANQGSEA. CDR3 in amino acids: CSVELFREAFF. In nucleotides, the CDR3 is TGCAGCGTTGAACTCTTCAGGGAAGCTTTCTTT.

The chain links TRBV29-1 to TRBJ1-1; TRBD1 might be the D (5 bases). The germline V gene encodes CDR1 SQVTM and CDR2 ANQGSEA. The CDR3 has 13 residues. Trimming stripped 7 bases from V and 1 base from J, with 13 bases between. The CDR3 is CSARPGENTEAFF. The CDR3 nucleotides read TGCAGCGCGAGACCGGGGGAGAACACTGAAGCTTTCTTT.

The sample holds many counts of this clonotype. The V and J genes are TRBV5-5 and TRBJ1-5; D is ambiguous. V was trimmed by 4 bases and J by 0 bases, leaving 11 bases between them. CDR1 and CDR2 from the germline V gene are SGHKS and YYEKEE (reference sequence). CDR3 length: 15 residues. The CDR3 spells CASSPMAGSNQPQHF. CDR3 in DNA: TGTGCCAGCAGCCCAATGGCGGGTAGCAATCAGCCCCAGCATTTT. The variable domain in full, completed from reference TRBV5-5 and TRBJ1-5, reads DAGVTQSPTHLIKTRGQQVTLRCSPISGHKSVSWYQQVLGQGPQFIFQYYEKEERGRGNFPDRFSARQFPNYSSELNVNALLLGDSALYLCASSPMAGSNQPQHFGDGTRLSIL.

The J gene is TRBJ2-7, the V gene TRBV5-1, with 7 bases aligning to TRBD1. The germline gives CDR1 SGHRS, CDR2 YFSETQ. This CDR3 region has 14 residues. V was clipped by 4 bases and J by 2 bases; unmatched bases: 6. The CDR3 spells CASSTDRDTYEQYF. CDR3 bases: TGCGCCAGCAGCACTGACAGGGATACCTACGAGCAGTACTTC.

The chain uses TRBV27 and TRBJ1-2, with D tentatively TRBD1 (5 bases). The V gene lost 6 bases and the J gene lost 3 bases, with 11 bases spanning the gap. Germline V gives CDR1 MNHEY, CDR2 SMNVEV (reference sequence). The CDR3 spans 13 residues. The CDR3 nucleotides read TGTGCCAGCAGCCAAGAGGGACACTATGGCTACACCTTC. Translating it yields CASSQEGHYGYTF.

The table lists this clonotype with a few counts. The rearrangement links TRBV30 to TRBJ1-1, with D hard to call. The CDR3 covers 13 residues. CDR1 and CDR2 (germline): GTSNPN, SVGIG (reference sequence). The V end lost 1 base, the J end lost 0 bases, and 6 bases lay between the germline ends. This CDR3 is CAWSENMNTEAFF. The CDR3 coding sequence is TGTGCCTGGAGTGAGAACATGAACACTGAAGCTTTCTTT. Full variable domain (remainder filled in from reference TRBV30 and TRBJ1-1): SQTIHQWPATLVQPVGSPLSLECTVEGTSNPNLYWYRQAAGRGLQLLFYSVGIGQISSEVPQNLSASRPQDRQFILSSKKLLLSDSGFYLCAWSENMNTEAFFGQGTRLTVV.

The CDR3 region has the DNA TGTGCCAGCAGAAACCGGGACAGCGGATACACCGGGGAGCTGTTTTTT. Its translation is CASRNRDSGYTGELFF. The chain uses TRBV6-2 or TRBV6-3 and TRBJ2-2; 7 positions match TRBD1. The CDR3 is 16 amino acids. Germline V gives CDR1 MNHEY, CDR2 SVGEGT. V was pared by 6 bases and J by 3 bases, with 10 bases of the junction left unmatched.

V and J are TRBV27 and TRBJ2-2; unclear D gene. V gave up 7 bases and J gave up 0 bases, with 9 bases separating them. Germline V gene data show CDR1 as MNHEY and CDR2 as SMNVEV (reference sequence). CDR3 length: 14 residues. Here the CDR3 DNA reads TGTGCCAGCAAAATGTACTCGAACACCGGGGAGCTGTTTTTT. The encoded protein is CASKMYSNTGELFF.

This chain uses TRBV5-5 with TRBJ2-7, with D unresolved. The CDR3 spans 13 residues. CDR1 is SGHKS and CDR2 is YYEKEE in the germline V gene (reference sequence). The V gene lost 2 bases and the J gene lost 3 bases, with 9 bases spanning the gap. This CDR3 reads CASSLREIYEQYF. DNA for the CDR3: TGTGCCAGCAGCTTAAGAGAGATCTACGAGCAGTACTTC.

This clonotype was detected ten times or more. The CDR3 spells CASSLWGSNEQFF. CDR3 coding DNA: TGTGCCAGCAGTTTATGGGGAAGCAATGAGCAGTTCTTC. This rearrangement joins TRBV27 to TRBJ2-1; no firm D call. Trimming left V 1 base short and J 6 bases short, with 7 bases between. The germline gives CDR1 MNHEY, CDR2 SMNVEV (reference sequence). CDR3 size: 13 residues.